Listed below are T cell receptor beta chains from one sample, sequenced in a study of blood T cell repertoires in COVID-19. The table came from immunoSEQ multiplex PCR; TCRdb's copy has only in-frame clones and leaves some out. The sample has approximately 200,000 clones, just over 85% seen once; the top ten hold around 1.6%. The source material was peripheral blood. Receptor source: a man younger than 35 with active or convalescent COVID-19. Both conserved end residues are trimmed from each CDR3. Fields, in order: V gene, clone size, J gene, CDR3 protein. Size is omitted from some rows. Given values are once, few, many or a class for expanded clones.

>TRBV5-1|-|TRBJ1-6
ASSRERGSPLH
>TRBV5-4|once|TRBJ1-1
ASSGFLGMNTEAF
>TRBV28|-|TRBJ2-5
ASSSSDRGGETQY
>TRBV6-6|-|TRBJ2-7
ASRATGIEQY
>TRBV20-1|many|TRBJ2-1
SAGLAGVRF
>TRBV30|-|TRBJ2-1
AWSWGDGNEQF
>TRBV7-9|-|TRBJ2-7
ASSGGLAGATGNEQY
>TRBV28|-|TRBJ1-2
ASKRSGQGGGYT
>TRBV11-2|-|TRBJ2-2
ASSLTGGWTGELF
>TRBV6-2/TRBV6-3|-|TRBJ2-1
ASSYSAGKPNNEQF
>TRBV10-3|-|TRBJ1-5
AISESTDRGVDSGNQPQH
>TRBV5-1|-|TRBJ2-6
ASSNGDSGANVLT
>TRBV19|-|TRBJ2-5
ASTTSGSITGGETQY
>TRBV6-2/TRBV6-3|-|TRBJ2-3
ASSPQGLAGWGTDTQY
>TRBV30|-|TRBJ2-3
AWSGAVLTDTQY
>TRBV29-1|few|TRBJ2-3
SVEGGSDTQY
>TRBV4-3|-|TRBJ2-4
ASSQGGGAGWNIQY
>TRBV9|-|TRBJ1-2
ASSVAQGASGYT
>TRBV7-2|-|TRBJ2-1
ASSLGTGGVYEQF
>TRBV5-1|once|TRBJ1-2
ASSPPGQGVYGYT
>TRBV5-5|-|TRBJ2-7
ASSSDPTGSYEQY
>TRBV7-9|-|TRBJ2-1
ASSSYSGSSYNEQF
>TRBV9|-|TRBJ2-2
ASTQWGGNTGELF
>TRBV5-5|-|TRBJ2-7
ASSLDGPYEQY
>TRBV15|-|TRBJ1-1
ATSRDLRDRGSEAF
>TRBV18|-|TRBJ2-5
ASSPQTGVETQY
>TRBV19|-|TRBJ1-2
ASSGGAGGYT
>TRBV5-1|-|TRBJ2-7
ASSLPGQLNEQY
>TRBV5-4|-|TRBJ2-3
ASSLEVGGRSDTQY
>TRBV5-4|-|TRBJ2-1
ASSSRFGPGPTGSYNEQF
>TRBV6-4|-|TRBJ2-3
ASSDGFGGGTQY